This TCR beta chain originates from a study of cytomegalovirus exposure and HLA in healthy donors. Points from the study as a whole: Testing in vitro showed a few CMV-associated chains specific for CMV antigens.

A single count supports this clone. The antigen is unknown. The table came from immunoSEQ multiplex PCR; TCRdb's copy has only in-frame clones and leaves some out. In the table there are more than 95,000 clones, approximately 94% of which are singletons. Per germline, CDR1 MNHEY and CDR2 SVGAGI. Trimming stripped 8 bases from V and 2 bases from J, with 11 bases between. The CDR3 extends over 13 amino acids. The sequenced sample consisted of PBMCs. The chain recombines TRBV6-5 with TRBJ2-3; perhaps TRBD1 as D (6 bases). The TCR was taken from a man between 18 and 35 years old in good health and CMV-seronegative. The CDR3 reads CASRWGHTDTQYF. The CDR3 coding sequence is TGTGCCAGCCGCTGGGGGCACACAGATACGCAGTATTTT.